This T cell receptor (beta chain) was observed in a study of blood T cell repertoires in COVID-19. Germline lookup yields CDR1 SGHDT and CDR2 YYEEEE. J lost 1 base, V lost 4 bases, and 7 bases had no gene match. The length of the CDR3 is 16 residues. Assay: immunoSEQ multiplex PCR; the TCRdb copy retains only in-frame clones and omits some. This sample yields roughly 71,000 clones, of which 70% to 90% are seen a single time; roughly 2% belongs to the top ten. This clone was observed a handful of times. V and J are TRBV5-6 and TRBJ1-1; 10 bases line up with TRBD1. This receptor was taken from a man aged 25 to 45 with acute or convalescent COVID-19. What was sequenced was peripheral blood. The CDR3 DNA reads TGTGCCAGCAGCCCGGGACAGGGGAAAAGGAACACTGAAGCTTTCTTT. The encoded protein is CASSPGQGKRNTEAFF.